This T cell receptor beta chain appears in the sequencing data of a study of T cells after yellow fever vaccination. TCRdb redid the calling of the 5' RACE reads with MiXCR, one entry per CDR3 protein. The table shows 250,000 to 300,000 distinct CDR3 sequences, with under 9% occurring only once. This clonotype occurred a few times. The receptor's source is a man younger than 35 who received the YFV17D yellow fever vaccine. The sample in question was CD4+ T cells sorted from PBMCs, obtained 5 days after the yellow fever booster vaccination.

The CDR3 DNA reads as TGTGCCAGCAGCTTGCCCGGGACTAGCGGGTTGTATGAGCAGTTCTTC. It yields the protein CASSLPGTSGLYEQFF. The chain has TRBV5-4 and TRBJ2-1, with 12 nucleotides matching TRBD2. Losses at the gene ends were 1 base for V and 8 bases for J; bases not matched to a gene: 7. This CDR3 comprises 16 residues. The V gene's germline CDR1 is SGHNT and CDR2 YYREEE (reference sequence).